The sequence of this TCR beta chain was determined in a study of blood T cell repertoires in COVID-19 (TCRdb year 2020). Some background on the complete study: Samples covering the acute and convalescent phases of COVID-19 were provided by collaborators in the United States, Italy and Spain. The prospective study material was composed of cDNA or gDNA derived from T cells, B-cell-depleted T cells, or PBMCs. The dataset comprised deeply sampled blood TCRbeta repertoires from subjects exposed to, actively infected with, or recovered from COVID-19. The repertoires were released in a freely available public database meant as a resource for research on the immune response to SARS-CoV-2. The samples were drawn from two sources: the first 160 participants of the ongoing ImmuneRACE study, and 1,254 subjects contributed by 6 global collaborators. A de-identified subject ID, COVID-19 status, age in years and sex were almost always included in the sample metadata. Where HLA class I and class II types were available, the types were taken from metadata supplied by the sample provider, not from assay-based typing. Here is what the overall study found, with its caveats: The amount of clinical and demographic metadata varied by source and participant and was provided uncurated.

The CDR3 spans 17 residues, from the cysteine through the phenylalanine. Only the CDR3 region is kept as DNA, spanning 51 bases read in frame from base 1. Trimmed from V: 6 bases; trimmed from J: 6 bases; junction bases lacking a gene match: 17. Via the germline V gene, CDR1 is SNHLY and CDR2 FYNNEI. TCRbeta CDR3 regions were amplified from genomic DNA using the immunoSEQ Assay, a bias-controlled multiplex PCR. In the authors' own workflow: The number of nucleated cells in each sample was estimated from the amplification of reference gene primers within the assay. To quantify the absolute abundance of each unique TCRbeta CDR3 rearrangement, sequence reads were collapsed and filtered. For each sample, productive Simpson clonality was calculated as the square root of Simpson's diversity index over productive rearrangements. TCRdb obtained this table from immuneACCESS and retained in-frame rearrangements with V and J assigned. These tables miss some clones; where compared with another copy, unresolved V genes account for less than half of the shortfall, and the remainder is unexplained. V and J calls and clone size are copied from that table; D and trimming were computed from the DNA. The sample data list around 210,000 clones, and 88% of these were observed just once. The top ten hold 1.5% of the sample.

Whole blood was collected in K2EDTA tubes by collaborating institutions according to the institutions' own protocols. For TCRbeta analysis, collaborators shipped samples as frozen whole blood, isolated PBMCs, or DNA extracted from either of those sample types. Comments on this clone: No antigen is known for it. No base-level quality is on record; no much larger clone is a single base apart.

The sequenced sample consisted of peripheral blood. The sequence was obtained from a man aged 18 to 35 with active or convalescent COVID-19. The chain uses TRBV2 and TRBJ2-3, and TRBD1 matches 8 of the central bases. The nucleotides read TGTGCCAGCAGAGAAACCGGACAGGGTGGTGGGTTGGATACGCAGTATTTT. It specifies CASRETGQGGGLDTQYF.